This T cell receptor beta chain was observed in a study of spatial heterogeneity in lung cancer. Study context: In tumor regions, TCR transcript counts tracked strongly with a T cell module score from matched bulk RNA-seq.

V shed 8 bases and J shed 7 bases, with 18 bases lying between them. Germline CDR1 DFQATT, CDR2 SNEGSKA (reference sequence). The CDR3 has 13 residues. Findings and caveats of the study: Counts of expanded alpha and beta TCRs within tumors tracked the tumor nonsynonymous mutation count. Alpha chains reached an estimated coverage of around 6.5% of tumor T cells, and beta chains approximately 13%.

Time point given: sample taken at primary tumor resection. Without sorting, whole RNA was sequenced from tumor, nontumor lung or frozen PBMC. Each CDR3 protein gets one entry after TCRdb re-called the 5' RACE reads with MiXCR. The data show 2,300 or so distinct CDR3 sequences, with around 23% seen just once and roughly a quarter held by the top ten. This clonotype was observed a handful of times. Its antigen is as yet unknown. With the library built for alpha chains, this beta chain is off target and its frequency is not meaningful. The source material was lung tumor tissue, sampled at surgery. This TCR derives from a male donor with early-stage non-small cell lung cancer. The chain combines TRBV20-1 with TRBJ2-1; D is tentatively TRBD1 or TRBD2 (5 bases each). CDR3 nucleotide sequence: TGCAGTCCCGAGGGGCTAGCTGGAAATGAGCAGTTCTTC. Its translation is CSPEGLAGNEQFF.